Presented here are 13 T cell receptor beta chains from one specimen sequenced in a study of cytomegalovirus exposure and HLA in healthy donors. PCR used 60 Vbeta primers and 13 Jbeta primers. The table came from immunoSEQ multiplex PCR; TCRdb's copy has only in-frame clones and leaves some out. The listing contains about 55,000 clones. The sample was PBMCs. Every receptor here comes from a man aged 50 to 60 in good health and CMV-seropositive.

The rearrangement links TRBV18 to TRBJ1-1, with 11 bases aligning to TRBD1. Germline loops: CDR1 KGHSH, CDR2 LQKENI. Germline trimming cut 4 bases from V and 5 bases from J; bases unmatched to any gene: 12. The CDR3 loop spans 17 amino acids. The CDR3 loop is CASSRLGGTGGRTEAFF. The CDR3 DNA follows: TGTGCCAGCTCACGACTTGGTGGGACAGGGGGGAGGACTGAAGCTTTCTTT.

The J gene is TRBJ2-1, the V gene TRBV9; TRBD2 matches 14 bases. Germline assignment: CDR1 SGDLS and CDR2 YYNGEE. V lost 6 bases, J lost 7 bases, and 3 bases stayed unmatched. The length of the CDR3 is 14 residues. This CDR3 is CASTRTSGGNEQFF. For the CDR3, the DNA is TGTGCCAGCACCAGGACTAGCGGGGGGAATGAGCAGTTCTTC.

CDR3 amino acids: CASSLRTGSEQYF. The CDR3 DNA sequence: TGTGCCAGCAGCTTAAGGACAGGGTCCGAGCAGTACTTC. The gene calls are TRBV7-9 and TRBJ2-7, with 8 bases lining up with TRBD1. With V trimmed by 2 bases and J by 6 bases, 3 bases remained unmatched. This CDR3 comprises 13 residues. Germline CDR1 and CDR2: SEHNR and FQNEAQ (reference sequence).

The rearrangement links TRBV2 to TRBJ2-1, with D tentatively TRBD2 (6 bases). The CDR3 has 14 residues. Trimming pared 9 bases from V and 0 bases from J, leaving 12 bases between. Germline loops: CDR1 SNHLY, CDR2 FYNNEI. CDR3 amino acids: CARDRENSYNEQFF. DNA for the CDR3: TGTGCCAGGGATCGGGAGAACTCCTACAATGAGCAGTTCTTC.

CDR3 sequence: CASSYRGVREGSGQYF. In DNA, the CDR3 is TGTGCCAGCAGTTACCGGGGTGTGCGGGAGGGATCTGGGCAGTACTTC. V is TRBV6-5 and J is TRBJ2-7; 9 bases line up with TRBD2. Germline lookup yields CDR1 MNHEY and CDR2 SVGAGI. The CDR3 covers 16 residues. The V gene end was trimmed by 2 bases and the J gene end by 9 bases; junction bases not matched to a gene: 14.

V and J are TRBV4-3 and TRBJ2-1; no clear D gene. Between the trimmed V and J ends, which lost 0 bases and 8 bases, there was a span of 14 bases. Germline loops: CDR1 LGHNA, CDR2 YSLEER. The CDR3 has 15 amino acids. The CDR3 loop reads CASSQDLGRYDEQFF. The DNA of the CDR3 is TGCGCCAGCAGCCAAGATCTTGGCAGGTACGATGAGCAGTTCTTC.

The chain combines TRBV7-9 with TRBJ1-1, with a possible D match to TRBD1 (6 bases). CDR1 and CDR2 from the germline V gene are SEHNR and FQNEAQ (reference sequence). The CDR3 length is 16 residues. The ends were cut back, 5 bases at V and 2 bases at J, with 18 bases in the middle. As DNA, the CDR3 is TGTGCCAGCAGCGTCCGACAGGCCCCGCGAAACACTGAAGCTTTCTTT. It translates to CASSVRQAPRNTEAFF.

Remarks on this clone: The junction departs from germline at one end; a sequencing error may be responsible. This chain connects TRBV14 to TRBJ2-4, with D unclear. CDR3 size: 13 residues. CDR1 is SGHDN and CDR2 is FVKESK in the germline V gene. CDR3 protein: CASSQENSRSPSF. The CDR3 nucleotides read TGTGCCAGCAGCCAAGAAAACAGTCGGTCCCCTTCTTTC. The full variable domain, its missing parts supplied by reference TRBV14 and TRBJ2-4, is EAGVTQFPSHSVIEKGQTVTLRCDPISGHDNLYWYRRVMGKEIKFLLHFVKESKQDESGMPNNRFLAERTGGTYSTLKVQPAELEDSGVYFCASSQENSRSPSFGAGTRLSVL.

The chain employs TRBV14 and TRBJ2-5, with TRBD2 matching 9 bases. The CDR3 is 14 residues long. Trimming cost V 3 bases and J 7 bases; bases outside gene matches: 6. The germline gives CDR1 SGHDN, CDR2 FVKESK. CDR3 nucleotides: TGTGCCAGCAGCCAGGCGGGGGGGCGAGCGACCCAGTACTTC. This gives the protein CASSQAGGRATQYF.

This chain uses TRBV9 with TRBJ2-2; a possible D gene is TRBD2 (6 bases). This CDR3 spans 14 amino acids. V was trimmed by 7 bases and J by 0 bases, leaving 10 bases between them. Germline assignment: CDR1 SGDLS and CDR2 YYNGEE. The CDR3 loop is CASGQRANTGELFF. CDR3 in DNA: TGTGCCAGCGGCCAGCGGGCGAACACCGGGGAGCTGTTTTTT.

The chain combines TRBV27 with TRBJ1-5, with D hard to call. The CDR3 contains 13 residues. Germline lookup yields CDR1 MNHEY and CDR2 SMNVEV (reference sequence). V shed 2 bases and J shed 3 bases, with 5 bases lying between them. The DNA for the CDR3 is TGTGCCAGCAGTTTAAGCCCCAATCAGCCCCAGCATTTT. Translation gives CASSLSPNQPQHF.

The chain employs TRBV18 and TRBJ2-7; 7 nucleotides match TRBD1. Germline values: CDR1 KGHSH, CDR2 LQKENI. The CDR3 consists of 16 residues. V lost 3 bases, J lost 0 bases, and 8 bases stayed unmatched. CDR3 coding DNA: TGTGCCAGCTCACCTATAAGGACAGGTTCCTCCTACGAGCAGTACTTC. It is translated as CASSPIRTGSSYEQYF.

The chain combines TRBV28 with TRBJ2-1; D possibly corresponds to TRBD1 (6 bases). The CDR3 runs to 14 residues. Germline lookup yields CDR1 MDHEN and CDR2 SYDVKM. V was pared by 4 bases and J by 7 bases, with 14 bases between. The CDR3: CASSSAQDRNEQFF. CDR3 nucleotide sequence: TGTGCCAGCAGTTCTGCGCAAGACAGGAATGAGCAGTTCTTC.